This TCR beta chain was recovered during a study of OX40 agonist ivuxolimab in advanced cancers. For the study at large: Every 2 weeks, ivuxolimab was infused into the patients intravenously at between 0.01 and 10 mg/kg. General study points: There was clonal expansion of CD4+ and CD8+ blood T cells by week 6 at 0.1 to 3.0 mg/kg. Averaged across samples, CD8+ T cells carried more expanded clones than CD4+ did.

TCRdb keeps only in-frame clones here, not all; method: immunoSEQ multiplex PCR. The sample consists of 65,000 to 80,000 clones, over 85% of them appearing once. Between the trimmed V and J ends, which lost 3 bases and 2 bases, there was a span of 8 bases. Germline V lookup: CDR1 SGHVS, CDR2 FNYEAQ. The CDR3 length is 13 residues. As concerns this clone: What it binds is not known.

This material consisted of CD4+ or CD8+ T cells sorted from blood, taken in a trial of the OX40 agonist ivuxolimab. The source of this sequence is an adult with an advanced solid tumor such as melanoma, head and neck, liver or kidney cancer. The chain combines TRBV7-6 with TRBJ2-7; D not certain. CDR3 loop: CASSFGQAYEQYF. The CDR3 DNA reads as TGTGCCAGCAGCTTTGGGCAGGCCTACGAGCAGTACTTC.